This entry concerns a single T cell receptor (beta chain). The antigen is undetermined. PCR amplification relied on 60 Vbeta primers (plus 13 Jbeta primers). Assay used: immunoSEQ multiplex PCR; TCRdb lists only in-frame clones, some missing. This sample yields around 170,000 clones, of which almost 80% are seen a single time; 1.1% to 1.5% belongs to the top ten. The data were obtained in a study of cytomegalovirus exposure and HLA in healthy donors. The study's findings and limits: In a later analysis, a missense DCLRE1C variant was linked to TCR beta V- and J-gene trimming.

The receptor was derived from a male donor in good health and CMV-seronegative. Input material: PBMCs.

The CDR3, as DNA: TGTGCCAGCAGCTTAGAGGGGGTTAACTATGGCTACACCTTC. Its protein product is CASSLEGVNYGYTF. The chain uses TRBV7-2 and TRBJ1-2, with D possibly matching TRBD1 (6 bases). V dropped 1 base and J dropped 1 base, with 7 bases sitting between them. CDR3 length: 14 residues. Germline lookup yields CDR1 SGHTA and CDR2 FQGNSA.